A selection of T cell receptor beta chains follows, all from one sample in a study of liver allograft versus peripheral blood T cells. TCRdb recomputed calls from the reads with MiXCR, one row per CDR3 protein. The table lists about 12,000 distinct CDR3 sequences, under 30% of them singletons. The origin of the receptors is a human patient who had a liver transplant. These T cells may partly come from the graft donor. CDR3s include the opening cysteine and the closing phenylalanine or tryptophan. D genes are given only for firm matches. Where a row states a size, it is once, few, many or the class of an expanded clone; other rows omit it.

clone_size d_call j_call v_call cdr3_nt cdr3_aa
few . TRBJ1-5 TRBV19 TGTGCCAGTAGTATGGGGTCCAATCAGCCCCAGCATTTT CASSMGSNQPQHF
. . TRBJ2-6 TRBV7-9 TGTGCCAGCACTATAAGTCGCGGGGCGATATTTGGGGCCAACGTCCTGACTTTC CASTISRGAIFGANVLTF
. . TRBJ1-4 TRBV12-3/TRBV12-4 TGTGCCAGCAGCGTGGGACAAGCTCGGGAAAAACTGTTTTTT CASSVGQAREKLFF
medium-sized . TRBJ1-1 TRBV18 TGTGCCAGCTCACCCCAGGGTGGGAACACTGAAGCTTTCTTT CASSPQGGNTEAFF
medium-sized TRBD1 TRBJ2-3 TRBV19 TGTGCCAGTAGTATGACAGGGGACAGAACTAGCACAGATACGCAGTATTTT CASSMTGDRTSTDTQYF
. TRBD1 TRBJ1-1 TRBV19 TGTGCCAGTACCAATAACAGGGGAAGCGCTGAAGCTTTCTTT CASTNNRGSAEAFF
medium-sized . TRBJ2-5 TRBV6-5 TGTGCCAGCAGTTACAAGCGTCCAGAGACCCAGTACTTC CASSYKRPETQYF
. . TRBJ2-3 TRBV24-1 TGTGCCACCAGTGACGCGAACTCCAATATGGGCTGGGATACGCAGTATTTT CATSDANSNMGWDTQYF
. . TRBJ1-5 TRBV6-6 TGTGCCAGCAGTTACGGTAGGGGGGAATCGCCCCAGCATTTT CASSYGRGESPQHF
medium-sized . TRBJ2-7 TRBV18 TGTGCCAGCTCACCTGACACCTACGAGCAGTACTTC CASSPDTYEQYF
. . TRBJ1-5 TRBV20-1 TGCAGTGCTAGAGACGCGCATCAGCCCCAGCATTTT CSARDAHQPQHF
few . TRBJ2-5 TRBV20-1 TGCAGTGGTGGGGAGTCGAGTTGGGAGACCCAGTACTTC CSGGESSWETQYF
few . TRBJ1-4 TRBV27 TGTGCCAGCAGCGACAGAGGGGATGAAAAACTGTTTTTT CASSDRGDEKLFF
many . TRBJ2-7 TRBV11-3 TGTGCCAGCAGCTTAGTTGGAGTATCCGAGCAGTACTTC CASSLVGVSEQYF
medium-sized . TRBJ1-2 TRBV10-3 TGTGCCATCAGTGAGTCTGCTCCCGGTGGCTACACCTTC CAISESAPGGYTF
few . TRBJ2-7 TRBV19 TGTGCCAGTAGTCCCCGTTCCCGGAGTTACGAGCAGTACTTC CASSPRSRSYEQYF
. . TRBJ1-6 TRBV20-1 TGCAGTGCTATAAGGAACGCCTATAATTCACCCCTCCACTTT CSAIRNAYNSPLHF
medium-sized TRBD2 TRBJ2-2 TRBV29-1 TGCAGCGTTGCGGCCCCTTCTAGCGGGGCCCTGAGGGCCGGGGAGCTGTTTTTT CSVAAPSSGALRAGELFF
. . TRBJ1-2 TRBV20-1 TGCAGTGCTAGTGAAGGGGACAACTATGGCTACACCTTC CSASEGDNYGYTF
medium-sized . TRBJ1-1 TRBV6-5 TGTGCCAGCACGACCCTGGCCCGGGGTACGGGGACTGAAGCTTTCTTT CASTTLARGTGTEAFF
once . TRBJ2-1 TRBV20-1 TGCAGTGCTAGAAGGGGCGGGACCACCTACAATGAGCAGTTCTTC CSARRGGTTYNEQFF
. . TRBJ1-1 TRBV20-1 TGCAGTGCTAGAGGGGTCGGAACAAACACTGAAGCTTTCTTT CSARGVGTNTEAFF
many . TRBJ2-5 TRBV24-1 TGTGCCACCAGTGACATCCGGGGCCGAGAGACCCAGTACTTC CATSDIRGRETQYF
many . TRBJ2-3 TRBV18 TGTGCCAGCTCACCGCAGGGGATGAGGGATACGCAGTATTTT CASSPQGMRDTQYF
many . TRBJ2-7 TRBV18 TGTGCCAGCTCAAGGCCTCTGGTGGGTTCCTCCTACGAGCAGTACTTC CASSRPLVGSSYEQYF
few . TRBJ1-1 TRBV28 TGTGCCAGCACCCTGGCCCATCTTAACACTGAAGCTTTCTTT CASTLAHLNTEAFF